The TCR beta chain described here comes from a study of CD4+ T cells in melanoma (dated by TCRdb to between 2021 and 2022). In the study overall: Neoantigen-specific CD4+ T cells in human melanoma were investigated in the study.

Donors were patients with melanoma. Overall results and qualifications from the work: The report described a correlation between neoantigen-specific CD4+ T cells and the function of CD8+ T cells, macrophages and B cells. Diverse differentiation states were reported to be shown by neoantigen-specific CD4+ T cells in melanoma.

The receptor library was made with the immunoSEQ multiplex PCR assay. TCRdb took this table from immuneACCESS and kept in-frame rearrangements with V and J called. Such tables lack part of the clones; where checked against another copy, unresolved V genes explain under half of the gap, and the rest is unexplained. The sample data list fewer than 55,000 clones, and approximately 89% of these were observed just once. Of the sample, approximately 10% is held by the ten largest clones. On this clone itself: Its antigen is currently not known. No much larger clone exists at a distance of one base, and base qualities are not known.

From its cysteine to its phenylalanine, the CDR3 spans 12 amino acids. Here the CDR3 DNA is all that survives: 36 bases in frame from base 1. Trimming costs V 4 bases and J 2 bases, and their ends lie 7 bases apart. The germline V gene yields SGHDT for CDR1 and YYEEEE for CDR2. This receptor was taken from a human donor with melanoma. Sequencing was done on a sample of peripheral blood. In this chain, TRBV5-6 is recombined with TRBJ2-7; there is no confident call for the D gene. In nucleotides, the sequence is TGTGCCAGCAGCACGGGCCCCTACGAGCAGTACTTC. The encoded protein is CASSTGPYEQYF.